This T cell receptor (beta chain) came from a study of OX40 agonist ivuxolimab in advanced cancers. In germline, CDR1 is SEHNR, CDR2 FQNEAQ (reference sequence). This CDR3 is built from 15 residues. V lost 1 base and J lost 3; bases outside the gene matches: 4. With regard to this clone: Its antigen remains unidentified.

Produced via immunoSEQ multiplex PCR; TCRdb's table is partial and in-frame only. The table includes over 100,000 clones, around 87% detected once. The study sampled blood at baseline, cycle 4 day 1, and cycle 7 day 1. Findings of the study overall: Among T cells, CD8+ cells averaged more expanded clones than CD4+ cells.

The origin of this receptor is an adult with an advanced solid tumor such as melanoma, head and neck, liver or kidney cancer. The chain has TRBV7-9 and TRBJ2-7; TRBD1 aligns across 9 bases. The material was CD4+ or CD8+ T cells sorted from blood, obtained in a trial of the OX40 agonist ivuxolimab. CDR3 sequence: CASSLEGTGLYEQYF. The CDR3 region has the DNA TGTGCCAGCAGCTTAGAGGGGACAGGGCTCTACGAGCAGTACTTC.